The 32 T cell receptor beta chains in this list originate from one sample, sequenced in a study of shared clonotypes between healthy human individuals. Some clones are missing from TCRdb's copy, which holds only in-frame ones; the method was immunoSEQ multiplex PCR. The sample consists of approximately 2.4 million clones, almost 96% of them appearing once. The specimen was naive CD4+ T cells sorted from blood. Subset meaning: CD45RA+ positively selected. The receptors come from a man between 18 and 35 years old in good health.

J is TRBJ1-3 and V is TRBV9, with D unclear. Germline V gene data show CDR1 as SGDLS and CDR2 as YYNGEE. The CDR3 extends over 15 amino acids. Trimming removed 4 bases at V and 0 bases at J, with 11 bases between. CDR3 loop: CASSYQEDSGNTIYF. The CDR3 DNA follows: TGTGCCAGCAGCTATCAGGAAGACTCTGGAAACACCATATATTTT.

CDR3 sequence: CASSQGRVGETQYF. In DNA form, the CDR3 reads TGCGCCAGCAGCCAGGGGCGGGTTGGTGAGACCCAGTACTTC. The rearrangement uses TRBV4-3 and TRBJ2-5, with D perhaps being TRBD1 or TRBD2 (5 bases each). Between the trimmed V and J ends, which lost 3 bases and 5 bases, there was a span of 13 bases. The CDR3 spans 14 residues. Germline V gene data show CDR1 as LGHNA and CDR2 as YSLEER.

Details on this clone: The junction differs from germline at one of its ends, possibly a read error. The rearrangement uses TRBV5-8 and TRBJ2-3; 10 nucleotides agree with TRBD2. The CDR3 contains 16 residues. Germline V lookup: CDR1 SGHTS, CDR2 YDEGEE. For the CDR3, the DNA is TGTGCCAGCAGCAAGGGACTAGCGTATAGCACAGATACGCGGTATTTT. Amino acids: CASSKGLAYSTDTRYF.

The V and J genes are TRBV15 and TRBJ2-1; 7 nucleotides align to TRBD1. This CDR3 comprises 16 residues. Unmatched junction bases numbered 13, after V lost 3 bases and J lost 8 bases. Germline values: CDR1 LNHNV, CDR2 YYDKDF (reference sequence). The chain's CDR3 is CATSSPDRDRTDEQFF. The CDR3 nucleotides are TGTGCCACCAGCAGTCCAGACAGGGACCGGACCGATGAGCAGTTCTTC.

This clone came up once. J is TRBJ1-3 and V is TRBV5-1; a possible D gene is TRBD1 (5 bases). V was trimmed by 4 bases and J by 7 bases, leaving 15 bases between them. The CDR3 is made up of 14 amino acids. Per the germline V gene, CDR1 is SGHRS and CDR2 is YFSETQ. DNA for the CDR3: TGCGCCAGCAGCACGGGGACTATTCGGAACACCATATATTTT. Its protein is CASSTGTIRNTIYF.

This chain links TRBV7-2 with TRBJ1-2; D is uncertain. The ends were cut back, 3 bases at V and 8 bases at J, with 13 bases in the middle. The length of the CDR3 is 13 residues. Germline V gene lookup returns CDR1 SGHTA and CDR2 FQGNSA. CDR3 bases: TGTGCCAGCAGCTTTGACCCCTTGGGAGGCTACACCTTC. It codes for CASSFDPLGGYTF.

Concerning this clone itself: Other DNA sequences in this specimen translate into the identical CDR3. The chain has TRBV19 and TRBJ1-5, with 8 bases lining up with TRBD1. The CDR3 runs to 14 residues. The V gene's germline CDR1 is LNHDA and CDR2 SQIVND (reference sequence). The J segment lost 4 bases and the V segment lost 4 bases, leaving 3 bases of the junction unmatched. CDR3 sequence: CASSTQGGNQPQHF. CDR3 sequence (DNA): TGTGCCAGTAGTACACAGGGGGGAAATCAGCCCCAGCATTTT.

This clone was counted a single time. The same CDR3 also results from other DNA sequences found in this sample. The chain joins TRBV18 to TRBJ2-3, with D maybe TRBD1 (6 bases). The CDR3 totals 11 residues. V was shortened by 8 bases and J by 5 bases, with 8 bases between the two germline ends. The germline CDR1 and CDR2 sequences are KGHSH and LQKENI. The CDR3 sequence is CASTQGDTQYF. CDR3 in DNA: TGTGCCAGCACACAGGGAGATACGCAGTATTTT.

The chain employs TRBV30 and TRBJ1-1; D call uncertain. Per the germline V gene, CDR1 is GTSNPN and CDR2 is SVGIG (reference sequence). The CDR3 consists of 13 residues. The germline V and J ends were trimmed by 0 bases and 7 bases, with 12 bases remaining between them. The CDR3 reads CAWSVQQRNEAFF. The CDR3 region has the DNA TGTGCCTGGAGTGTACAACAGAGGAATGAAGCTTTCTTT.

The genes are TRBV6-5 and TRBJ2-7; 7 positions match TRBD1. Germline values: CDR1 MNHEY, CDR2 SVGAGI. V gave up 6 bases and J gave up 7 bases; unmatched junction bases: 12. This CDR3 has 14 residues. The CDR3 loop reads CASRGRTGTREQYF. Written as DNA, the CDR3 is TGTGCCAGCAGGGGACGGACAGGTACAAGGGAGCAGTACTTC.

The J gene is TRBJ1-2, the V gene TRBV28; a possible D gene is TRBD1 (5 bases). The CDR3 consists of 15 residues. Per the germline V gene, CDR1 is MDHEN and CDR2 is SYDVKM. Deletions cut 3 bases from V and 8 bases from J, with 19 bases between. The CDR3 is CASSFSAGPNPGYTF. CDR3 DNA sequence: TGTGCCAGCAGTTTCTCGGCAGGGCCCAACCCGGGCTACACCTTC.

This clone has only one observation. The chain has TRBV5-4 and TRBJ2-1; 9 bases are shared with TRBD2. After removal of 3 bases from V and 5 bases from J, the junction contained 12 bases not matched to a gene. The CDR3 runs 17 residues. CDR1 SGHNT and CDR2 YYREEE come from the germline V gene (reference sequence). Here the CDR3 DNA reads TGTGCCAGCAGCTCGCTCGCCTGGCGGGAGGGCGACAATGAGCAGTTCTTC. This encodes CASSSLAWREGDNEQFF.

Notes on this clone: The sample carries other DNA sequences with the same CDR3. The gene calls are TRBV7-9 and TRBJ1-4; weak D call: TRBD1 (5 bases). CDR3 length equals 15 residues. The V end lost 0 bases, the J end lost 2 bases, and 7 bases lay between the germline ends. From germline, CDR1 is SEHNR and CDR2 FQNEAQ (reference sequence). CDR3 residues: CASSLAGTTNEKLFF. CDR3 sequence (DNA): TGTGCCAGCAGCTTAGCCGGGACGACTAATGAAAAACTGTTTTTT.

The chain is built from TRBV7-2 and TRBJ1-2; TRBD1 might be the D (5 bases). CDR3 length: 16 residues. The V gene lost 0 bases and the J gene lost 1 base, with 12 bases spanning the gap. Germline loops: CDR1 SGHTA, CDR2 FQGNSA. The DNA of the CDR3 is TGTGCCAGCAGCTTAGCAGGCGGGGGGAATAACTATGGCTACACCTTC. Amino acid sequence: CASSLAGGGNNYGYTF.

This chain uses TRBV23-1 with TRBJ1-1; D gene ambiguous. TRBV23-1 is placed among ORFs of uncertain function. With 3 bases removed from V and 1 base from J, the gap between germline ends came to 9 bases. The CDR3 extends over 14 amino acids. The CDR3 nucleotides read TGCGCCAGCAGTCAGGGCCGCCGGAACACTGAAGCTTTCTTT. Its translation is CASSQGRRNTEAFF.

This clone was detected once. The rearrangement joins TRBV29-1 to TRBJ1-4; D unclear. Trimming removed 7 bases at V and 5 bases at J, with 8 bases between. Looked up from germline, CDR1 is SQVTM and CDR2 is ANQGSEA. This CDR3 region has 11 residues. The CDR3 DNA reads as TGCAGCGCCGTTCTCAATGAAAAACTGTTTTTT. Protein sequence: CSAVLNEKLFF.

The CDR3: CASSATGTGSYNEQFF. The CDR3 region has the DNA TGTGCCAGCAGTGCAACCGGGACAGGGAGTTACAATGAGCAGTTCTTC. The chain carries TRBV6-1 and TRBJ2-1, with 9 bases identical to TRBD1. With V trimmed by 4 bases and J by 4 bases, 8 bases remained unmatched. The CDR3 is made up of 16 amino acids. The V gene's germline CDR1 is MNHNS and CDR2 SASEGT.

V is TRBV9 and J is TRBJ2-3; 12 nucleotides line up with TRBD2. V dropped 7 bases and J dropped 4; count of bases not matched to a gene: 4. The CDR3 sequence is 14 residues long. Germline V gene data show CDR1 as SGDLS and CDR2 as YYNGEE. The CDR3 loop is CASGLAGNSDTQYF. The CDR3 DNA reads as TGTGCCAGCGGACTAGCGGGGAACTCAGATACGCAGTATTTT.

The chain carries TRBV5-1 and TRBJ2-5; the D is unclear. Trimming removed 1 base from V and 1 base from J, with 11 bases in between. Germline CDR1 and CDR2: SGHRS and YFSETQ. CDR3 length equals 15 residues. The CDR3 region is CASSLLSGPQETQYF. The DNA of the CDR3 is TGCGCCAGCAGCTTGCTCTCAGGCCCCCAAGAGACCCAGTACTTC.

CDR3 residues: CSAGLAGETQYF. The CDR3 coding sequence is TGCAGCGCCGGACTAGCGGGAGAGACCCAGTACTTC. The chain employs TRBV29-1 and TRBJ2-5; 11 bases align to TRBD2. Unmatched junction bases numbered 2, after V lost 7 bases and J lost 4 bases. CDR1 is SQVTM, CDR2 ANQGSEA, per germline. This CDR3 region has 12 residues.

In its sample, this clone was seen once. Other DNA sequences from this sample encode an identical CDR3 as well. This chain connects TRBV6-1 to TRBJ2-7; weak D call: TRBD1 (5 bases). V was cut by 3 bases and J by 2 bases, with 8 bases left in between. Germline loops: CDR1 MNHNS, CDR2 SASEGT. The CDR3 extends over 13 amino acids. Written as DNA, the CDR3 is TGTGCCAGCAGTGATCAAGGGGCCTACGAGCAGTACTTC. Protein sequence: CASSDQGAYEQYF.

CDR3 residues: CASSQSDRGSYNEQFF. CDR3 bases: TGCGCCAGCAGCCAAAGCGACAGGGGATCCTACAATGAGCAGTTCTTC. The chain recombines TRBV4-3 with TRBJ2-1; TRBD1 aligns across 8 bases. The V gene's germline CDR1 is LGHNA and CDR2 YSLEER. The CDR3 sequence is 16 residues long. With V trimmed by 2 bases and J by 1 base, 4 bases remained unmatched.

The chain couples TRBV5-5 to TRBJ2-1, with D unclear. Germline V gives CDR1 SGHKS, CDR2 YYEKEE (reference sequence). The CDR3 runs to 15 residues. V was cut by 0 bases and J by 2 bases, with 9 bases left in between. The CDR3 protein is CASSLGDLAYNEQFF. CDR3 DNA sequence: TGTGCCAGCAGCTTGGGAGACTTGGCCTACAATGAGCAGTTCTTC.

In its sample, this clone was seen a few times. The genes are TRBV18 and TRBJ2-7; D is unresolved. The CDR3 runs 14 residues. Germline CDR1 is KGHSH and CDR2 is LQKENI. With 3 bases removed from V and 0 bases from J, the gap between germline ends came to 9 bases. CDR3 nucleotide sequence: TGTGCCAGCTCACCCCTGTCCGGCTCCTACGAGCAGTACTTC. It yields the protein CASSPLSGSYEQYF. The variable domain in full, with the rest retrieved from reference TRBV18 and TRBJ2-7, is NAGVMQNPRHLVRRRGQEARLRCSPMKGHSHVYWYRQLPEEGLKFMVYLQKENIIDESGMPKERFSAEFPKEGPSILRIQQVVRGDSAAYFCASSPLSGSYEQYFGPGTRLTVT.

This clone was seen only once. CDR3 sequence reads: CASSYVARASNQPQHF. The CDR3 nucleotides are TGTGCCAGCAGTTACGTTGCCAGGGCTAGCAATCAGCCCCAGCATTTT. The chain employs TRBV6-6 and TRBJ1-5; D is possibly TRBD1 (5 bases). The CDR3 sequence is 16 residues long. Trimming stripped 2 bases from V and 0 bases from J, with 11 bases between. The germline V gene encodes CDR1 MNHNY and CDR2 SVGAGI (reference sequence).

The V call is TRBV5-1, the J call TRBJ2-7, with 10 bases that match TRBD1. The junction had 3 bases not matched to a gene; V was cut back by 5 bases and J by 4 bases. The CDR3 sequence is 13 residues long. Germline assignment: CDR1 SGHRS and CDR2 YFSETQ. CDR3: CASRGTGEYEQYF. CDR3 nucleotides: TGCGCCAGCAGGGGGACAGGGGAGTACGAGCAGTACTTC.

The V gene is TRBV7-2, the J gene TRBJ2-2; the match to TRBD2 covers 11 bases. After removal of 6 bases from V and 4 bases from J, the junction contained 4 bases not matched to a gene. Germline V gene sequence: CDR1 SGHTA, CDR2 FQGNSA. CDR3 size: 15 residues. CDR3 DNA sequence: TGTGCCAGCAGATTGGGACTAGCGGCCACCGGGGAGCTGTTTTTT. This gives the protein CASRLGLAATGELFF.

V gene TRBV5-4 combines with J gene TRBJ2-5; tentative D call: TRBD2 (5 bases). CDR3 length: 14 residues. Trimming left V 6 bases short and J 2 bases short, with 14 bases between. CDR1 is SGHNT and CDR2 is YYREEE in the germline V gene (reference sequence). In DNA form, the CDR3 reads TGTGCCAGCATGGGGAGTCGGCAGCAAGAGACCCAGTACTTC. It codes for CASMGSRQQETQYF.

The CDR3 DNA sequence: TGTGCCAGCATTAGACAGGGGGCGCACTACAATGAGCAGTTCTTC. Translation gives CASIRQGAHYNEQFF. The chain combines TRBV27 with TRBJ2-1, with 10 positions matching TRBD1. V was clipped by 7 bases and J by 3 bases; unmatched bases: 6. Germline V lookup: CDR1 MNHEY, CDR2 SMNVEV (reference sequence). CDR3 length: 15 amino acids.

J is TRBJ2-6 and V is TRBV30; D ambiguous. CDR3 length: 12 residues. Deletions cut 7 bases from V and 1 base from J, with 5 bases between. Germline V gives CDR1 GTSNPN, CDR2 SVGIG (reference sequence). The CDR3 DNA reads TGTGCCTCCAGATCTGGGGCCAACGTCCTGACTTTC. Encoded protein: CASRSGANVLTF.

This clone appeared once. CDR3 in amino acids: CASSSQPSSNEQYF. For the CDR3, the DNA is TGCGCCAGCAGCTCCCAACCTAGCTCTAACGAGCAGTACTTC. This chain joins TRBV5-1 and TRBJ2-7, with a tentative D call TRBD2 (5 bases). The CDR3 is 14 amino acids. Trimming left V 3 bases short and J 5 bases short, with 15 bases between. Germline CDR1 reads SGHRS; CDR2 reads YFSETQ.

The CDR3 spells CASRRLPNTEAFF. The CDR3 DNA is TGTGCCAGCAGGCGTCTCCCGAACACTGAAGCTTTCTTT. The J gene is TRBJ1-1, the V gene TRBV2, with D uncertain. The CDR3 length is 13 residues. Germline CDR1 and CDR2: SNHLY and FYNNEI. The ends were cut back, 6 bases at V and 1 base at J, with 9 bases in the middle.